This T cell receptor (beta chain) was identified during a study of Ad26.COV2.S vaccination and SARS-CoV-2 variants. General study points: Vaccine and placebo groups showed comparable non-spike TCR breadth. Reported post-vaccination CD8+ and CD4+ T cell responses to spike showed substantial breadth.

The germline V gene has CDR1 MNHNY and CDR2 SVGAGI (reference sequence). Germline trimming cut 5 bases from V and 2 bases from J; bases unmatched to any gene: 4. This CDR3 is built from 14 residues. On this clone: Its specificity is not known.

Generated by immunoSEQ multiplex PCR, the TCRdb table keeps only in-frame clones and is missing some. This table has about 280,000 clones, around 87% appearing once. The treatment was: some 19 received Ad26.COV2.S at low or high dose, single or two shots; roughly five received placebo; per-sample allocation not given. Sampling occurred on day 63 after the first vaccine or placebo injection. This TCR came from a person aged 18-60 years who received the Ad26.COV2.S COVID-19 vaccine or a placebo. The starting material was peripheral blood, obtained in a trial of Ad26.COV2.S vaccine versus placebo. The chain combines TRBV6-6 with TRBJ2-7, with 9 bases that match TRBD1. The CDR3 DNA is TGTGCCAGCAGTCACGGGGACAGGGCCTACGAGCAGTACTTC. It yields the protein CASSHGDRAYEQYF.